A selection of T cell receptor beta chains follows, all from one sample in a study of identical twins. TCRdb passed the 5' RACE reads through MiXCR, listing each CDR3 protein once. The top ten clones hold around 1.5% of a sample with around 960,000 distinct CDR3 sequences, around an eighth of them seen once. These sequences were also reported in another study, on yellow fever vaccine responses in identical twins.

What was sequenced was PBMCs. The receptor source for this set is a woman aged 18 to 35 in good health. CDR3s include the opening cysteine and the closing phenylalanine or tryptophan. D genes are given only for firm matches. Size values are once, few and many counts, or a class for expanded clones, and some rows have none.

CDR3nt: TGTGCCAGCAGCGAAAGGACAGGGGACTACGAGCAGTACTTC; CDR3aa: CASSERTGDYEQYF; abundance: NA; d_gene: TRBD1; v_gene: TRBV5-4; j_gene: TRBJ2-7
CDR3nt: TGCAGTGGAGAGTCAACGAACACAGATACGCAGTATTTT; CDR3aa: CSGESTNTDTQYF; abundance: NA; d_gene: NA; v_gene: TRBV20-1; j_gene: TRBJ2-3
CDR3nt: TGTGCCACCGGGTGGGGGTTTACTTCACCCCTCCACTTT; CDR3aa: CATGWGFTSPLHF; abundance: NA; d_gene: NA; v_gene: TRBV15; j_gene: TRBJ1-6
CDR3nt: TGCGCCAGCAGCTCGGTAAGGGGGGACACAGATACGCAGTATTTT; CDR3aa: CASSSVRGDTDTQYF; abundance: many; d_gene: NA; v_gene: TRBV5-1; j_gene: TRBJ2-3
CDR3nt: TGTGCCAGCAGCCATCGACAGGGTACGGTAGTCAAAAACATTCAGTACTTC; CDR3aa: CASSHRQGTVVKNIQYF; abundance: NA; d_gene: TRBD1; v_gene: TRBV3-1; j_gene: TRBJ2-4
CDR3nt: TGTGCCAGCAGCGTAGGGCAGATGTATGAGCAGTTCTTC; CDR3aa: CASSVGQMYEQFF; abundance: many; d_gene: NA; v_gene: TRBV9; j_gene: TRBJ2-1
CDR3nt: TGTGCCAGCAGCTTATCCTCTAGCGGGGGGGCCGGGAATGAGCAGTTCTTC; CDR3aa: CASSLSSSGGAGNEQFF; abundance: few; d_gene: TRBD2; v_gene: TRBV11-2; j_gene: TRBJ2-1
CDR3nt: TGTGCCCAGGGGACAGGCCTCTACGAGCAGTACTTC; CDR3aa: CAQGTGLYEQYF; abundance: few; d_gene: NA; v_gene: TRBV21-1; j_gene: TRBJ2-7
CDR3nt: TGTGCCAGCAGTCGCGCAGTTACGACTAGCGGGGGGGGAGCTAGCACAGATACGCAGTATTTT; CDR3aa: CASSRAVTTSGGGASTDTQYF; abundance: many; d_gene: TRBD2; v_gene: TRBV5-5; j_gene: TRBJ2-3
CDR3nt: TGCAGCGTCTCGGAGCTCTACGAGCAGTACTTC; CDR3aa: CSVSELYEQYF; abundance: many; d_gene: NA; v_gene: TRBV29-1; j_gene: TRBJ2-7
CDR3nt: TGTGCCAGCGGTCTCGGGGGGGCCTATGAGACCCAGTACTTC; CDR3aa: CASGLGGAYETQYF; abundance: few; d_gene: TRBD2; v_gene: TRBV28; j_gene: TRBJ2-5
CDR3nt: TGTGCCAGCTCACCACGGGCGATCAGTGGGGGGATGAACACTGAACCTTTCTTT; CDR3aa: CASSPRAISGGMNTEPFF; abundance: NA; d_gene: NA; v_gene: TRBV18; j_gene: TRBJ1-1
CDR3nt: TGCAGTGCTGAGACACAAATGAACACTGAAGCTTTCTTT; CDR3aa: CSAETQMNTEAFF; abundance: NA; d_gene: NA; v_gene: TRBV20-1; j_gene: TRBJ1-1
CDR3nt: TGTGCCAGCTCTAGGACAACGAACACTGAAGCTTTCTTT; CDR3aa: CASSRTTNTEAFF; abundance: few; d_gene: NA; v_gene: TRBV18; j_gene: TRBJ1-1
CDR3nt: TGTGCCAGCAGTGCTAGACTAGCCCTTGTTAATACGCAGTATTTT; CDR3aa: CASSARLALVNTQYF; abundance: NA; d_gene: TRBD2; v_gene: TRBV6-1; j_gene: TRBJ2-3
CDR3nt: TGCAGTGCTCCGGGACTAGCGCGAAATGAGCAGTTCTTC; CDR3aa: CSAPGLARNEQFF; abundance: few; d_gene: TRBD2; v_gene: TRBV20-1; j_gene: TRBJ2-1
CDR3nt: TGCAGCGTTAGGGCAGGGGGCATGGAGACCCAGTACTTC; CDR3aa: CSVRAGGMETQYF; abundance: few; d_gene: TRBD1; v_gene: TRBV29-1; j_gene: TRBJ2-5
CDR3nt: TGTGCCAGCAGTGCACTAGCGGGAGTAATCGAGACCCAGTACTTC; CDR3aa: CASSALAGVIETQYF; abundance: many; d_gene: TRBD2; v_gene: TRBV2; j_gene: TRBJ2-5
CDR3nt: TGTGCCAGCAGTGACACTAGCGGGGGCACAGATACGCAGTATTTT; CDR3aa: CASSDTSGGTDTQYF; abundance: NA; d_gene: TRBD2; v_gene: TRBV2; j_gene: TRBJ2-3
CDR3nt: TGTGCCAGCAGCTTAGCGGGGACAGGGGGTACAGAGACCCAGTACTTC; CDR3aa: CASSLAGTGGTETQYF; abundance: few; d_gene: TRBD1; v_gene: TRBV7-9; j_gene: TRBJ2-5
CDR3nt: TGTGCCAGCAGCCCACCGGGACAGACTAATGAAAAACTGTTTTTT; CDR3aa: CASSPPGQTNEKLFF; abundance: few; d_gene: TRBD1; v_gene: TRBV4-2; j_gene: TRBJ1-4
CDR3nt: TGTGCCAGCAGTTTTGAGGAAAAACTGTTTTTT; CDR3aa: CASSFEEKLFF; abundance: many; d_gene: NA; v_gene: TRBV12-3/TRBV12-4; j_gene: TRBJ1-4
CDR3nt: TGTGCCAGCAGCCAAGCGGAGGGGGGCAGGGAACTCTCCTATAATTCACCCCTCCACTTT; CDR3aa: CASSQAEGGRELSYNSPLHF; abundance: few; d_gene: NA; v_gene: TRBV4-2; j_gene: TRBJ1-6
CDR3nt: TGTGCTAGTGGTTTGTCCGGGACTAACACTGAAGCTTTCTTT; CDR3aa: CASGLSGTNTEAFF; abundance: few; d_gene: NA; v_gene: TRBV12-5; j_gene: TRBJ1-1
CDR3nt: TGCAGTGCTAGAATCGGTTATTCAGATACGCAGTATTTT; CDR3aa: CSARIGYSDTQYF; abundance: NA; d_gene: NA; v_gene: TRBV20-1; j_gene: TRBJ2-3
CDR3nt: TGTGCCAGCAGTTCTCATAGCGGGGCAAGCAAAGAGACCCAGTACTTC; CDR3aa: CASSSHSGASKETQYF; abundance: NA; d_gene: TRBD2; v_gene: TRBV12-3/TRBV12-4; j_gene: TRBJ2-5
CDR3nt: TGTGCCAGCAGTTATAGCCTTCTAAAGACTAGGGGTGGCACCGGGGAGCTGTTTTTT; CDR3aa: CASSYSLLKTRGGTGELFF; abundance: NA; d_gene: NA; v_gene: TRBV6-2/TRBV6-3; j_gene: TRBJ2-2
CDR3nt: TGTGCCAGCAGACCCAACCGGGGTGGCTACACCTTC; CDR3aa: CASRPNRGGYTF; abundance: many; d_gene: NA; v_gene: TRBV12-3/TRBV12-4; j_gene: TRBJ1-2
CDR3nt: TGCGCCAGCAGCCAACCGGCAGGGCGGCAGACCCAGTACTTC; CDR3aa: CASSQPAGRQTQYF; abundance: few; d_gene: NA; v_gene: TRBV4-1; j_gene: TRBJ2-5
CDR3nt: TGTGCCAGCAGCCCTCTCGACAGACGGGGGAGGGAGCTGTTTTTT; CDR3aa: CASSPLDRRGRELFF; abundance: few; d_gene: NA; v_gene: TRBV28; j_gene: TRBJ2-2
CDR3nt: TGCAGTGCTAGACCCGCTGGGAGGGTCGGCGAGACCCAGTACTTC; CDR3aa: CSARPAGRVGETQYF; abundance: NA; d_gene: TRBD2; v_gene: TRBV20-1; j_gene: TRBJ2-5
CDR3nt: TGTGCCAGCACCGCAGGACGAAATAATTCACCCCTCCACTTT; CDR3aa: CASTAGRNNSPLHF; abundance: many; d_gene: NA; v_gene: TRBV6-1; j_gene: TRBJ1-6
CDR3nt: TGTGCCAGCACCTCTGACATGGGTAGTAGGGATGAGCAGTTCTTC; CDR3aa: CASTSDMGSRDEQFF; abundance: NA; d_gene: NA; v_gene: TRBV7-6; j_gene: TRBJ2-1
CDR3nt: TGTGCCAGTAACCAGGGACAGGGGGCTTTCTACAATGAGCAGTTCTTC; CDR3aa: CASNQGQGAFYNEQFF; abundance: NA; d_gene: TRBD1; v_gene: TRBV6-1; j_gene: TRBJ2-1
CDR3nt: TGTGCCAGCAGTTTTTCTACCCCTGGACCAAATTTTGTTGATGAGCAGTTCTTC; CDR3aa: CASSFSTPGPNFVDEQFF; abundance: NA; d_gene: NA; v_gene: TRBV28; j_gene: TRBJ2-1
CDR3nt: TGTGCCAGCGCGCCCTTGGGAAGCGGGGGTAGCAATGAGCAGTTCTTC; CDR3aa: CASAPLGSGGSNEQFF; abundance: many; d_gene: TRBD2; v_gene: TRBV27; j_gene: TRBJ2-1
CDR3nt: TGTGCCAGCAGCTTGACAGGGGGTTGGAATGAGCAGTTCTTC; CDR3aa: CASSLTGGWNEQFF; abundance: NA; d_gene: TRBD1; v_gene: TRBV11-3; j_gene: TRBJ2-1
CDR3nt: TGCGCCAGCAGCCAACGGATAGCGGCTAAAAACATTCAGTACTTC; CDR3aa: CASSQRIAAKNIQYF; abundance: few; d_gene: NA; v_gene: TRBV4-1; j_gene: TRBJ2-4
CDR3nt: TGTGCCATCAGTGAGTCCGCCGGGACGACCAGAACCAGAGGGTCCTACAATGAGCAGTTCTTC; CDR3aa: CAISESAGTTRTRGSYNEQFF; abundance: few; d_gene: NA; v_gene: TRBV10-3; j_gene: TRBJ2-1
CDR3nt: TGTGCCAGCAGTTTAGTGTATAGCGGGATCATCATTGAGCAGTTCTTC; CDR3aa: CASSLVYSGIIIEQFF; abundance: NA; d_gene: TRBD2; v_gene: TRBV27; j_gene: TRBJ2-1
CDR3nt: TGCAGCGTTCCCGGTGGGCTTGGTCAGCCCCAGCATTTT; CDR3aa: CSVPGGLGQPQHF; abundance: few; d_gene: NA; v_gene: TRBV29-1; j_gene: TRBJ1-5
CDR3nt: TGCGCCAGCAGTTCCTCGACAGCGGGGAACACTGAAGCTTTCTTT; CDR3aa: CASSSSTAGNTEAFF; abundance: NA; d_gene: NA; v_gene: TRBV5-1; j_gene: TRBJ1-1
CDR3nt: TGTGCCAGCAGCTCCGGACAGGGACAAGAGACCCAGTACTTC; CDR3aa: CASSSGQGQETQYF; abundance: many; d_gene: TRBD1; v_gene: TRBV7-9; j_gene: TRBJ2-5
CDR3nt: TGTGCCAGCAGGAGAGGCGGGACTAGCGGGAGCGAGCAGTACTTC; CDR3aa: CASRRGGTSGSEQYF; abundance: NA; d_gene: TRBD2; v_gene: TRBV25-1; j_gene: TRBJ2-7
CDR3nt: TGTGCCAGCAGTTGGCGGGGCCTCATAACCTACGAGCAGTACTTC; CDR3aa: CASSWRGLITYEQYF; abundance: few; d_gene: NA; v_gene: TRBV28; j_gene: TRBJ2-7
CDR3nt: TGCGCCAGCAGCTGCAGGGACAGGGACAATCAGCCCCAGCATTTT; CDR3aa: CASSCRDRDNQPQHF; abundance: NA; d_gene: TRBD1; v_gene: TRBV5-1; j_gene: TRBJ1-5
CDR3nt: TGTGCTAGTGGTTCCGCTACGACTAGCACAGATACGCAGTATTTT; CDR3aa: CASGSATTSTDTQYF; abundance: few; d_gene: NA; v_gene: TRBV12-5; j_gene: TRBJ2-3
CDR3nt: TGTGCCAGCACGACCGGGACAGGGGTAGGTCAGCCCCAGCATTTT; CDR3aa: CASTTGTGVGQPQHF; abundance: NA; d_gene: TRBD1; v_gene: TRBV12-3/TRBV12-4; j_gene: TRBJ1-5
CDR3nt: TGTGCCATCAACGGCGGGGGTGGGGAGCTGTTTTTT; CDR3aa: CAINGGGGELFF; abundance: few; d_gene: TRBD2; v_gene: TRBV10-3; j_gene: TRBJ2-2
CDR3nt: TGTGCCAGCAGTTACTCGGGGACTGCGAACACTGAAGCTTTCTTT; CDR3aa: CASSYSGTANTEAFF; abundance: NA; d_gene: NA; v_gene: TRBV6-5; j_gene: TRBJ1-1
CDR3nt: TGCGCCAGCAGCTTGGGGACTAGCGGAGCCACAGATACGCAGTATTTT; CDR3aa: CASSLGTSGATDTQYF; abundance: many; d_gene: TRBD2; v_gene: TRBV5-1; j_gene: TRBJ2-3
CDR3nt: TGCAGCGTTGAACCTGGATGGGGGTTGGGCACAGATACGCAGTATTTT; CDR3aa: CSVEPGWGLGTDTQYF; abundance: few; d_gene: NA; v_gene: TRBV29-1; j_gene: TRBJ2-3